This T cell receptor beta chain was captured by sequencing in a study of T-cell memory formation after mild COVID-19. Findings and limits, study-wide: Contracting clones, day 15 to 85, had balanced CD4/CD8, and later expanders favored CD4+.

Researchers used 5'RACE with constant-segment primers to make TCR alpha and TCR beta cDNA libraries that carry sample barcodes and UMIs. Via MiXCR, TCRdb re-called the 5' RACE reads, giving one row per CDR3 protein. Among roughly 280,000 distinct CDR3 sequences listed, under 20% were seen once. There are many counts of this clonotype. No antigen is known for it. This CDR3 has 15 amino acids. Trimming took 3 bases from V and 3 from J; bases not matched to a gene: 2. Germline values: CDR1 MRHNA, CDR2 SNTAGT. This chain connects TRBV6-4 to TRBJ2-2; 9 nucleotides agree with TRBD2. This sequence originates from a man aged 18 to 29 who had mild COVID-19 (a few samples of this study predate the infection). Cell type and time point are not known. The sample was PBMCs or a T cell subset sorted from them (not recorded which). The chain's CDR3 is CASSERGGDTGELFF. The DNA for the CDR3 is TGTGCCAGCAGTGAGCGGGGGGGCGACACCGGGGAGCTGTTTTTT.